This TCR beta chain was captured by sequencing in a study of beta chain features in type 1 diabetes. A CD45RO/CCR7/CD25/CD127/CD95/CD27 panel sorted naive, central memory, regulatory and stem cell-like memory CD4+ cells. Isolated RNA was reverse transcribed in full, so expressed TCRB transcripts were sequenced. Profiling relied on immunoSEQ multiplex PCR, and the TCRdb table lists in-frame clones only, not all of them. This table holds under 150,000 clones, roughly 48% found once. This receptor was identified in a man between 18 and 35 years old in good health. The sequenced material came from Tregs from blood.

The CDR3 DNA reads TGCGCCAGCAGCCAACAAAGGACTAGCGGTTCTAGCACAGATACGCAGTATTTT. Protein product: CASSQQRTSGSSTDTQYF. This chain connects TRBV4-3 to TRBJ2-3; 10 positions agree with TRBD2. V was pared by 2 bases and J by 0 bases, with 8 bases of the junction left unmatched. Germline CDR1 LGHNA, CDR2 YSLEER. The CDR3 contains 18 residues.